This record concerns one TCR beta chain sequence. Its antigen is as yet unknown. This CDR3 has 19 amino acids. With 6 bases clipped from V and 0 bases from J, the junction kept 17 bases outside the gene matches. In germline, CDR1 is LNHDA, CDR2 SQIVND (reference sequence). This specimen belongs to a study of cytomegalovirus exposure and HLA in healthy donors. Study findings and constraints: It emerged from a later analysis that several of the most significant clusters appeared to be linked to common viral pathogens. An analysis that was carried out later associated 16,951 TCR beta sequences with HLA alleles at 0.05 false discovery rate. As immune exposure information, only CMV serostatus was available.

While unrecorded immune exposures were likely, the donors were nominally healthy when sampled. PCR employed 60 Vbeta and 13 Jbeta primers. TCRdb's table, derived via immunoSEQ multiplex PCR, lists solely in-frame clones and lacks some. The data contain some 150,000 clones, just over 70% of them seen just once; the ten biggest clones take up roughly 2.5%. Sequencing used PBMCs. The V and J genes are TRBV19 and TRBJ1-5; 7 bases are a match to TRBD1. The TCR sequence derives from a human donor in good health. CDR3 in amino acids: CASRGDSMTLAYSNQPQHF. CDR3 coding DNA: TGTGCCAGTAGGGGGGACAGCATGACCCTCGCTTATAGCAATCAGCCCCAGCATTTT.